This T cell receptor beta chain was recorded in a study of cytomegalovirus exposure and HLA in healthy donors. Study-wide results and limits: In vitro testing confirmed a few CMV-associated chains as specific for CMV antigens. Within the data, a cluster of highly shared sequence variants was likely a sequencing artifact. Accurate predictions that matched the HLA-A and HLA-B alleles of most subjects were reportedly made from TCR beta sequences.

Germline CDR1 SEHNR, CDR2 FQNEAQ (reference sequence). The CDR3 runs 14 residues. V lost 5 bases and J lost 2, with 12 bases in between. As regards this clone: Its cognate antigen is unknown. The identical CDR3 is also encoded by other nucleotide sequences in the sample.

PCR involved 60 Vbeta and 13 Jbeta primers. In the original processing: Around 80 million unique TCR beta chains, around 11 million of them shared, were counted by a later analysis. Measured with immunoSEQ multiplex PCR; TCRdb has only the in-frame clones, and not every one. Clone size and the V and J calls come from that table; the DNA yielded D and trimming. The data contain around 150,000 clones, roughly 80% of them seen just once; the ten biggest clones take up 1.5%. The chain couples TRBV7-9 to TRBJ1-1; unclear D gene. The material sequenced was PBMCs. The clonotype was recovered from a girl aged 5-17 years in good health and CMV-seropositive. CDR3 nucleotide sequence: TGTGCCAGCAGCAACCTGCGAAAAAACACTGAAGCTTTCTTT. Protein sequence: CASSNLRKNTEAFF.